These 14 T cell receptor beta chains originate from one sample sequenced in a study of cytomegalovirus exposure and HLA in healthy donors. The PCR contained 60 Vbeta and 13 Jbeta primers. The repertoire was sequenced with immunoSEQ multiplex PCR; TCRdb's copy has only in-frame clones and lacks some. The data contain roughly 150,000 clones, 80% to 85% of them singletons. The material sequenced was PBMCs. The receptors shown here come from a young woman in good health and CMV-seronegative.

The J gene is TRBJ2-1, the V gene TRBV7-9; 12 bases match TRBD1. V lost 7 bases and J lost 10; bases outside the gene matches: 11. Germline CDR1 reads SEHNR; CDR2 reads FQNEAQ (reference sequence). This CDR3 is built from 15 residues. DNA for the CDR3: TGTGCCAGCACCCTGGGGACAGGGGGCCCCGTAGAGCAGTTCTTC. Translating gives CASTLGTGGPVEQFF. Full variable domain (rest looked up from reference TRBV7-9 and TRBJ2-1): DTGVSQNPRHKITKRGQNVTFRCDPISEHNRLYWYRQTLGQGPEFLTYFQNEAQLEKSRLLSDRFSAERPKGSFSTLEIQRTEQGDSAMYLCASTLGTGGPVEQFFGPGTRLTVL.

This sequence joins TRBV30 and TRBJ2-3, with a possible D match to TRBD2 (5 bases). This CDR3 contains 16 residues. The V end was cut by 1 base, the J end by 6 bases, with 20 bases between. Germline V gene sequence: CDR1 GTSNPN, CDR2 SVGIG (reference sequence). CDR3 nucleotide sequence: TGTGCCTGGAGTGACGGTGGGAGCTTTCTCTCGGATACGCAGTATTTT. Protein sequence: CAWSDGGSFLSDTQYF.

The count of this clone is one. The chain's CDR3 is CASTPIGQSGEQYF. CDR3 sequence (DNA): TGTGCCAGCACCCCTATCGGACAGTCCGGCGAGCAGTACTTC. The rearrangement uses TRBV7-8 and TRBJ2-5, with D possibly matching TRBD1 (6 bases). The end of the DNA aligns better with TRBJ2-7, so the J call may be wrong. Germline-derived CDR1 and CDR2 are SGHVS and FQNEAQ. The CDR3 sequence is 14 residues long.

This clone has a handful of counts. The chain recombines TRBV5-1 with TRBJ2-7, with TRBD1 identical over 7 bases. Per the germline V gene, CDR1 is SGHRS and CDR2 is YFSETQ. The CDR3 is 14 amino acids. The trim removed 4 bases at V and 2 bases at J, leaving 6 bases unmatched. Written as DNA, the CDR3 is TGCGCCAGCAGCCGTGAAGGGACAGCCTACGAGCAGTACTTC. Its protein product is CASSREGTAYEQYF.

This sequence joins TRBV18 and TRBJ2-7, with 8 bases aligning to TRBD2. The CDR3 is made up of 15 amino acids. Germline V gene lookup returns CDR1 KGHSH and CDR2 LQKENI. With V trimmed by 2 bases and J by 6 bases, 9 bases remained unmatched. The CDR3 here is CASSPWVSGGLEQYF. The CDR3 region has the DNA TGTGCCAGCTCACCATGGGTTTCGGGGGGGCTCGAGCAGTACTTC.

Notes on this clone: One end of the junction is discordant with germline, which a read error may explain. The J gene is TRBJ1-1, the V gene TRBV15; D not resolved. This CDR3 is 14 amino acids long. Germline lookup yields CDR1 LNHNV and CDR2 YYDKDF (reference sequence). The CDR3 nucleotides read TGTGCCACCAGCAGAAAGACGATGAACAGTGAAGCTTTCTTT. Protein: CATSRKTMNSEAFF. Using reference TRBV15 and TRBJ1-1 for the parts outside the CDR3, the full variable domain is DAMVIQNPRYQVTQFGKPVTLSCSQTLNHNVMYWYQQKSSQAPKLLFHYYDKDFNNEADTPDNFQSRRPNTSFCFLDIRSPGLGDTAMYLCATSRKTMNSEAFFGQGTRLTVV.

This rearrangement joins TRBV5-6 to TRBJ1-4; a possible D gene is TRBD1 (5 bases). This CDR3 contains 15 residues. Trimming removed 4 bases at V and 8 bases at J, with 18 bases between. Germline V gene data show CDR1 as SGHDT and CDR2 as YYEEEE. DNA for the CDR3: TGTGCCAGCAGCCCCCGGGGGGGGTTGGGAGAAAAACTGTTTTTT. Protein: CASSPRGGLGEKLFF. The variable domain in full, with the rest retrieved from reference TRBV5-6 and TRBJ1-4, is DAGVTQSPTHLIKTRGQQVTLRCSPKSGHDTVSWYQQALGQGPQFIFQYYEEEERQRGNFPDRFSGHQFPNYSSELNVNALLLGDSALYLCASSPRGGLGEKLFFGSGTQLSVL.

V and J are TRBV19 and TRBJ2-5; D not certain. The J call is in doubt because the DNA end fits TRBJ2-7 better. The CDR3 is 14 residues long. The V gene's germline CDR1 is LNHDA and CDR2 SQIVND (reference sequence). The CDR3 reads CASSISLSYYEQYF. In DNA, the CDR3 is TGTGCCAGTAGTATAAGCCTGAGTTACTACGAGCAGTACTTC.

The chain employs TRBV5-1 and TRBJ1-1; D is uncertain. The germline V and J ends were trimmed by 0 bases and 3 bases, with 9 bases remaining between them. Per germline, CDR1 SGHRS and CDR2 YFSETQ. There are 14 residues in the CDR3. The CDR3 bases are TGCGCCAGCAGCTTGGGGTACCGAGACACTGAAGCTTTCTTT. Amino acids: CASSLGYRDTEAFF.

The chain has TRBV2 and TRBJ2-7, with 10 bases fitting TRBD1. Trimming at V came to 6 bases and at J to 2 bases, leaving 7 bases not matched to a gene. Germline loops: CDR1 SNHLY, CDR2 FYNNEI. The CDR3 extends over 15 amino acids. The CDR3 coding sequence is TGTGCCAGCAGCTTTGGGGGGACAGGGGCCTACGAGCAGTACTTC. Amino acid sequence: CASSFGGTGAYEQYF.

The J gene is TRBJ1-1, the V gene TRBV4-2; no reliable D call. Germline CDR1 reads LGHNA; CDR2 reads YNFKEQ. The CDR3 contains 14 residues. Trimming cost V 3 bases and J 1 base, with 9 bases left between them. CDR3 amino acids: CASSQAGSNTEAFF. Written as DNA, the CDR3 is TGTGCCAGCAGCCAGGCAGGTTCGAACACTGAAGCTTTCTTT.

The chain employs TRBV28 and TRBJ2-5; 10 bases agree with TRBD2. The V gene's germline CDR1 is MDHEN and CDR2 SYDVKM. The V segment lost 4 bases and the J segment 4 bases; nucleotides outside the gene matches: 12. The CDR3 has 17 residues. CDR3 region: CASSSLIASGGGETQYF. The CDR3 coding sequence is TGTGCCAGCAGTTCCCTCATAGCCAGCGGGGGGGGAGAGACCCAGTACTTC.

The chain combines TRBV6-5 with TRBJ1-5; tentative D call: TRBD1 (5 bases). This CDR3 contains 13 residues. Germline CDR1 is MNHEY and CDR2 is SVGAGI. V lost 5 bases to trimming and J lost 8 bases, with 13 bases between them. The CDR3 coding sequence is TGTGCCAGCAGTGGGCAGGGTAATGAGCCCCAGCATTTT. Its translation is CASSGQGNEPQHF.

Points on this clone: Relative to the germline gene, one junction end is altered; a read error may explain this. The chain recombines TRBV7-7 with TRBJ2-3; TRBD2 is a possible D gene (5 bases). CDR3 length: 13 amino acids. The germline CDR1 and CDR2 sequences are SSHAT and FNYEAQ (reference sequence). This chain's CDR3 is CASSSGGSDTQYF. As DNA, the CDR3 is TGTGCTAGCAGTAGTGGAGGTTCCGATACGCAGTATTTT.